Below, one T cell receptor (beta chain) is given with its context. What it binds is not known. A sample-barcoded 5' primer and a J-beta primer mix were used in a second PCR of about 7 to 11 cycles. TCRdb processed the 5' RACE reads anew with MiXCR; each CDR3 protein has one entry. The sample contains roughly 700,000 distinct CDR3 sequences, about half of which appear only once. The sample is drawn from a study of blood T cells in healthy people across ages. Study-wide findings and caveats: CMV status of donors was unknown, possibly confounding expanded clonotype changes. TCR beta diversity correlated strongly with naive T cell percentage.

The study drew donors from healthy Caucasian individuals in Russia aged about 6 to 90. V dropped 5 bases and J dropped 8; count of bases not matched to a gene: 9. The CDR3 is made up of 14 amino acids. The germline CDR1 and CDR2 sequences are PRHDT and FYEKMQ (reference sequence). This TCR came from a woman aged 60-70 years in good health. The chain is built from TRBV13 and TRBJ2-1; TRBD2 matches 7 bases. Sequencing was done on a sample of blood. In DNA form, the CDR3 reads TGTGCCAGCAGCGTCAACGGGGGGAGGGATGAGCAGTTCTTC. Translated: CASSVNGGRDEQFF.